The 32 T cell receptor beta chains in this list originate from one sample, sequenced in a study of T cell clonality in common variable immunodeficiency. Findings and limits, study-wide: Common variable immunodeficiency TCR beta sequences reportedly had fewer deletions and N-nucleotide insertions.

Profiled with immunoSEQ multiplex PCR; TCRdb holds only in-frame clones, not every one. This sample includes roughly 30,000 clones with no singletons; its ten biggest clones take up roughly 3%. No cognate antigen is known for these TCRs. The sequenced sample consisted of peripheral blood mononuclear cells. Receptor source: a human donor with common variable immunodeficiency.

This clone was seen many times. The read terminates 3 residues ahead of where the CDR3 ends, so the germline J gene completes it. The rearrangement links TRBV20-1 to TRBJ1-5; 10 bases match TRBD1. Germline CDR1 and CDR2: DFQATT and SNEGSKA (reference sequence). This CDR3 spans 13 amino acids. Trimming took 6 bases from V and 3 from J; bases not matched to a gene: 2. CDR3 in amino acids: CSARQGANQPQHF. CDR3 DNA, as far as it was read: TGCAGTGCCAGACAGGGGGCCAATCAGCCC.

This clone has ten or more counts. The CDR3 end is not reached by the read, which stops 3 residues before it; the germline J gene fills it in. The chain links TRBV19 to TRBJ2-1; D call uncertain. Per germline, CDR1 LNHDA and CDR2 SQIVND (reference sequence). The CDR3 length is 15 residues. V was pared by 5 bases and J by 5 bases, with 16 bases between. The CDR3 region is CASSAPNDWDNEQFF. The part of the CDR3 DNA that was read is TGTGCCAGTAGTGCCCCTAACGACTGGGACAATGAG.

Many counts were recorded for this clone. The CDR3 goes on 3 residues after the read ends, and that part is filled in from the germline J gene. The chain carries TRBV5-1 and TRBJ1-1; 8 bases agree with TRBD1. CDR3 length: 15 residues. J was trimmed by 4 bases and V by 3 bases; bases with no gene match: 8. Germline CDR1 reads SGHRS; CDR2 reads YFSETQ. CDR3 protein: CASSSDRVGGTEAFF. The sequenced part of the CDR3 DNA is TGCGCCAGCAGCTCGGACAGGGTCGGTGGCACTGAA.

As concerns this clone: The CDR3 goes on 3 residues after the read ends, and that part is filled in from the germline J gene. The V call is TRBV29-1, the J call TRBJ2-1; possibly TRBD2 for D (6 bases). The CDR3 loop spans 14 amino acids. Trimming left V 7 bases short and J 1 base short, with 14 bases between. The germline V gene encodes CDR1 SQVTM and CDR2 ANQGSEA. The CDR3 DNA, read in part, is TGCAGCGGAGAGCTAGCGATGTCCTACAATGAG. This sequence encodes CSGELAMSYNE. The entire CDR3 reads CSGELAMSYNEQFF.

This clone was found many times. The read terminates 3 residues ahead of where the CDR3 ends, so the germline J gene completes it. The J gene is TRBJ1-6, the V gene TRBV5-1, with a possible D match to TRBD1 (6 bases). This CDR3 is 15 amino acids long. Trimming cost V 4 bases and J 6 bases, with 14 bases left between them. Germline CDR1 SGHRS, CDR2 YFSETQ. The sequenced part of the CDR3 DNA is TGCGCCAGCAGCAAGGACAGAAGAGGTAATTCACCC. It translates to CASSKDRRGNSP. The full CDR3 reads CASSKDRRGNSPLHF.

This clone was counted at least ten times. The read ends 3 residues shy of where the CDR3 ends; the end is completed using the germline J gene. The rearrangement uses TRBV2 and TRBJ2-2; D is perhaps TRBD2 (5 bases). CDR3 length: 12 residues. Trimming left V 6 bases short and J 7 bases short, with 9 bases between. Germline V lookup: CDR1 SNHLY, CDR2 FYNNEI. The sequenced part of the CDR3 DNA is TGTGCCAGCAGACTAGTGGGCGGGGAG. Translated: CASRLVGGE. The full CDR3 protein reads CASRLVGGELFF.

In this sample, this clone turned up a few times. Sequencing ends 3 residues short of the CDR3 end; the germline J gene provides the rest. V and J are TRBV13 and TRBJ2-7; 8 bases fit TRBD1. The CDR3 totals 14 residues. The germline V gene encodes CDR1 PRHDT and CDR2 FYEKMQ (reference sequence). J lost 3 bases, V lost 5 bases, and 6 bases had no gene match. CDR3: CASSHRDRHYEQYF. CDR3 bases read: TGTGCCAGCAGCCACCGGGACAGGCACTACGAG. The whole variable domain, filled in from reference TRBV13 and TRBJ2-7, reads AAGVIQSPRHLIKEKRETATLKCYPIPRHDTVYWYQQGPGQDPQFLISFYEKMQSDKGSIPDRFSAQQFSDYHSELNMSSLELGDSALYFCASSHRDRHYEQYFGPGTRLTVT.

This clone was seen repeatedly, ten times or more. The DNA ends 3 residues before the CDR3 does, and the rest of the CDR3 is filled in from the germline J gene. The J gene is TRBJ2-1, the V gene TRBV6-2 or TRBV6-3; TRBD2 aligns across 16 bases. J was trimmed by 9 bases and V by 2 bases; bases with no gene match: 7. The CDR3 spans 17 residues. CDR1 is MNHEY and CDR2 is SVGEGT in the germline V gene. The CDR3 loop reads CASSYPGTSGRAGEQFF. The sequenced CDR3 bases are TGTGCCAGCAGTTACCCCGGGACTAGCGGGAGGGCCGGTGAG.

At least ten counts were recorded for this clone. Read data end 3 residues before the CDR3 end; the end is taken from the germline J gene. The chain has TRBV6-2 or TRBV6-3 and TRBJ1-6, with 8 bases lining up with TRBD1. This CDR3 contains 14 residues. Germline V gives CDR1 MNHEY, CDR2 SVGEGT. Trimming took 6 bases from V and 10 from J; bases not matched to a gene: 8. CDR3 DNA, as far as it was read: TGTGCCAGCAGATCGGACAGGGAGAGCTCACCC. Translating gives CASRSDRESSP. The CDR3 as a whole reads CASRSDRESSPLHF.

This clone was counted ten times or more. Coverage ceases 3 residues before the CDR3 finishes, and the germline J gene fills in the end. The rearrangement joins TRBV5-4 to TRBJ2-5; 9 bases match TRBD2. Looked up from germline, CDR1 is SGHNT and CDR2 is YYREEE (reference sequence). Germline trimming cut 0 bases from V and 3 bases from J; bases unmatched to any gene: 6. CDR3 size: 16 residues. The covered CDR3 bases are TGTGCCAGCAGCTTGGGCGGGAGGGCCGGGAAAGAGACC. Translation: CASSLGGRAGKET. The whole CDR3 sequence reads CASSLGGRAGKETQYF.

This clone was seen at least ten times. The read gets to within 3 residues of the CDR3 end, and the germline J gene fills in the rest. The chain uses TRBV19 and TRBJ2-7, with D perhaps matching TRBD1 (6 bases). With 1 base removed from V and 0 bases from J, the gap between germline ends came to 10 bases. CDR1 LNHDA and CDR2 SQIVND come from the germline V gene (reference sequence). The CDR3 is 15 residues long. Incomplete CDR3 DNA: TGTGCCAGTAGTATAGGACAGGCCAGCTCCTACGAG. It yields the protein CASSIGQASSYE. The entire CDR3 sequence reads CASSIGQASSYEQYF.

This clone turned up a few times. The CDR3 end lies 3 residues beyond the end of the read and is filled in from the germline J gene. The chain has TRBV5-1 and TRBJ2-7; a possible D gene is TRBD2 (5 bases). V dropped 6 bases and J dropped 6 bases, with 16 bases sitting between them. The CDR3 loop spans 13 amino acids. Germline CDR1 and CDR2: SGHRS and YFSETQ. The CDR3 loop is CASNPGSNLEQYF. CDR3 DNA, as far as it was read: TGCGCCAGCAACCCGGGGTCGAACCTCGAG.

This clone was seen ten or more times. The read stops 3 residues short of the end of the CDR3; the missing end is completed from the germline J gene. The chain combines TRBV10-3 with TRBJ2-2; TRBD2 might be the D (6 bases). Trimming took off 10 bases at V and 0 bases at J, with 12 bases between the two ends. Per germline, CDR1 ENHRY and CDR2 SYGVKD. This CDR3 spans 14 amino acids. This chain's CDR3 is CASAGTSNTGELFF. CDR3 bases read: TGTGCCAGCGCCGGGACTTCGAACACCGGGGAG.

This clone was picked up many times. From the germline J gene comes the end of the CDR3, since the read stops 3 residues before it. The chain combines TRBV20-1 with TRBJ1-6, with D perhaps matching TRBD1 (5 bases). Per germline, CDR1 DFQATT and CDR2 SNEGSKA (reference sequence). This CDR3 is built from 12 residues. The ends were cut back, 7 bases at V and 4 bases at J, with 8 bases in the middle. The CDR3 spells CSVQVYNSPLHF. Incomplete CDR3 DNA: TGCAGTGTACAGGTTTATAATTCACCC.

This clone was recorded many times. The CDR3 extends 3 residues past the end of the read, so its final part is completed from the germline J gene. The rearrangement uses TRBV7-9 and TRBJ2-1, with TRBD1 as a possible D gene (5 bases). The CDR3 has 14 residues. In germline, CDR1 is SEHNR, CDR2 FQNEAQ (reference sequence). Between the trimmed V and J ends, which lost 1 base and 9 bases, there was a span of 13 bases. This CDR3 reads CASSLGGSLSEQFF. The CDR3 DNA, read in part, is TGTGCCAGCAGCTTAGGGGGCTCCTTAAGTGAG.

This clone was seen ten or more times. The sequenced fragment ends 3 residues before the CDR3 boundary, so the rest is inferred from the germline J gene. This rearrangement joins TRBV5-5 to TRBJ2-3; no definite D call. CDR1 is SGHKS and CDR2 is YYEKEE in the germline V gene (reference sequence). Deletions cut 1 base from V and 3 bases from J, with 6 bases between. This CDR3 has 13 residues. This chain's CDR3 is CASSLLGTDTQYF. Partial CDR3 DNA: TGTGCCAGCAGCTTGCTCGGGACAGATACG.

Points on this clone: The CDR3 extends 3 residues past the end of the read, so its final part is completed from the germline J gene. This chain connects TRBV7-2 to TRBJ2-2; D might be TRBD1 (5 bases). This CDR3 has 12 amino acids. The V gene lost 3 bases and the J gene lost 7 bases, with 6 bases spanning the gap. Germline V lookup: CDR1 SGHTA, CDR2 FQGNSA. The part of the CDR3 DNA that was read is TGTGCCAGCAGCTTTAGGGGCGGGGAG. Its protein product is CASSFRGGE. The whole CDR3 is CASSFRGGELFF.

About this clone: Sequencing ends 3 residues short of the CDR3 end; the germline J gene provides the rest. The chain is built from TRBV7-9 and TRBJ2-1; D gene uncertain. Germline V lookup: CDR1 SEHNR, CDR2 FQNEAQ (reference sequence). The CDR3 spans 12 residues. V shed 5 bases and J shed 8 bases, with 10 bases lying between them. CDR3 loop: CASSTSSYEQFF. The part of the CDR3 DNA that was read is TGTGCCAGCAGCACCAGTAGCTATGAG.

CDR3: CASSTGGEQFF. The sequenced part of the CDR3 DNA is TGTGCCAGCAGTACAGGGGGTGAG. The chain is built from TRBV2 and TRBJ2-1, with TRBD1 matching 8 bases. The observed sequence ends 3 residues before the CDR3 terminus, with the missing tail filled in from the germline J gene. The CDR3 totals 11 residues. The germline CDR1 and CDR2 sequences are SNHLY and FYNNEI. V trimming: 5 bases; J trimming: 9 bases; junction bases outside the gene matches: 0.

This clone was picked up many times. The CDR3 loop reads CASSRPGLSYEQYF. CDR3 DNA, as far as it was read: TGTGCCAGCTCGAGACCAGGGTTATCTTACGAG. V usage is TRBV18 and J usage is TRBJ2-7; possibly TRBD1 for D (5 bases). The read is 3 residues too short to cover the CDR3 end, so that end is filled in from the germline J gene. The CDR3 length is 14 residues. Germline-derived CDR1 and CDR2 are KGHSH and LQKENI. Between the trimmed V and J ends, which lost 6 bases and 4 bases, there was a span of 16 bases.

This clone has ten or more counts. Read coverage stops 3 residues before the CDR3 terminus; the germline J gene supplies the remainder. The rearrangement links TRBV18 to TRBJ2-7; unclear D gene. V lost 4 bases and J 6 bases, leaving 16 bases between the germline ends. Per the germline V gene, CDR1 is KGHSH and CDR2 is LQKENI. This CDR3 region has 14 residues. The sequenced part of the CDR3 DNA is TGTGCCAGCTCACGCCAGAGCGCGGCGTCCGAG. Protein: CASSRQSAASE. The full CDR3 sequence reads CASSRQSAASEQYF.

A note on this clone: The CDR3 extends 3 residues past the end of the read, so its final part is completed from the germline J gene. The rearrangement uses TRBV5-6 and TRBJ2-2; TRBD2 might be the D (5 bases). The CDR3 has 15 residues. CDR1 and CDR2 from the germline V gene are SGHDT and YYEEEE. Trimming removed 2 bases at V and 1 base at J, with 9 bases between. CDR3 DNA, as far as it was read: TGTGCCAGCAGCTTCACGGACTGGAACACCGGGGAG. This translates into CASSFTDWNTGE. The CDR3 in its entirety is CASSFTDWNTGELFF.

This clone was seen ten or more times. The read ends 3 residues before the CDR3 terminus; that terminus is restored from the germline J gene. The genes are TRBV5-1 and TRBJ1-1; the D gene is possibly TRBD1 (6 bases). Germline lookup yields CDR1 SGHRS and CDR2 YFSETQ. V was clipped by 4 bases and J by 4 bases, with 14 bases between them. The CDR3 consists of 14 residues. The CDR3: CASSRDQGITEAFF. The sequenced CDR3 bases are TGCGCCAGCAGCCGTGACCAGGGGATCACTGAA. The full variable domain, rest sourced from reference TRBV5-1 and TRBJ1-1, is KAGVTQTPRYLIKTRGQQVTLSCSPISGHRSVSWYQQTPGQGLQFLFEYFSETQRNKGNFPGRFSGRQFSNSRSEMNVSTLELGDSALYLCASSRDQGITEAFFGQGTRLTVV.

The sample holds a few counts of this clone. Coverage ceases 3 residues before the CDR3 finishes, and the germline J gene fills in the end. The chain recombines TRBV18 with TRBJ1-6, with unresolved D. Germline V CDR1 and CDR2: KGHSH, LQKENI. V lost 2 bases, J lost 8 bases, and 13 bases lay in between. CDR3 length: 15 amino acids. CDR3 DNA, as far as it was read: TGTGCCAGCTCACCAAGTAGTCAGGCTGATTCACCC. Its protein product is CASSPSSQADSP. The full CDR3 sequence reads CASSPSSQADSPLHF.

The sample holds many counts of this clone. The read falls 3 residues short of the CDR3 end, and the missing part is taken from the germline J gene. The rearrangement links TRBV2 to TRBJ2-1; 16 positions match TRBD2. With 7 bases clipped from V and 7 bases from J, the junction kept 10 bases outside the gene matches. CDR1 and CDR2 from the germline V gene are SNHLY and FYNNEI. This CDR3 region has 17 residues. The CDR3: CASTGTSGRAVVNEQFF. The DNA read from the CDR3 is TGTGCCAGCACCGGGACTAGCGGGAGGGCCGTTGTAAATGAG.

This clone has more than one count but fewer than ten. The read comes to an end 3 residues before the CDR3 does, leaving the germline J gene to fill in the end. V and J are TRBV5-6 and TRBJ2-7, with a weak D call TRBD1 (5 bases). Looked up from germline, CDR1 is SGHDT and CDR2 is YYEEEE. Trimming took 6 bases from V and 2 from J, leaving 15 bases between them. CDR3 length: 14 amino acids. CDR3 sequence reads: CASNLPDRPYEQYF. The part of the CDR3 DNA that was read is TGTGCCAGCAACTTACCTGACAGACCCTACGAG.

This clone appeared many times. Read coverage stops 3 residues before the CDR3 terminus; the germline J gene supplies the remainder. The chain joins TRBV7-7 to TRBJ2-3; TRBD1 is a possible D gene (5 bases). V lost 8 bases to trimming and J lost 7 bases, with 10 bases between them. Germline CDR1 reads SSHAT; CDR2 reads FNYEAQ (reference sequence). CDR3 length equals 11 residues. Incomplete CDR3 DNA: TGTGCCAGCCGAGTGGACAATACG. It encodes CASRVDNT. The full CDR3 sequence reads CASRVDNTQYF. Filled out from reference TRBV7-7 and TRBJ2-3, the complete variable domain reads GAGVSQSPRYKVTKRGQDVTLRCDPISSHATLYWYQQALGQGPEFLTYFNYEAQPDKSGLPSDRFSAERPEGSISTLTIQRTEQRDSAMYRCASRVDNTQYFGPGTRLTVL.

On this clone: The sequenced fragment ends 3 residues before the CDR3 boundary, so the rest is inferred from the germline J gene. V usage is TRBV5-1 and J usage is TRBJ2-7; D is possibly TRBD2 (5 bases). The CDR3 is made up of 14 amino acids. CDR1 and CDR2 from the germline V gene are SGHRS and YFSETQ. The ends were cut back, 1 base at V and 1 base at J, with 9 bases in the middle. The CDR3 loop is CASSLFGGSYEQYF. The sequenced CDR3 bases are TGCGCCAGCAGCTTGTTTGGCGGGTCCTACGAG.

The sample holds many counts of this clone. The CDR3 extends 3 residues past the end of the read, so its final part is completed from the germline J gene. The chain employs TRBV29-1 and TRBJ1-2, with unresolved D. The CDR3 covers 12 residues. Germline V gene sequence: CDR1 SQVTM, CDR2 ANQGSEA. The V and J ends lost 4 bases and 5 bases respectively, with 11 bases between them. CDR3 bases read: TGCAGCGTTGTGCGTACAGAGTATGGC. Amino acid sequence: CSVVRTEYG. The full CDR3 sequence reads CSVVRTEYGYTF.

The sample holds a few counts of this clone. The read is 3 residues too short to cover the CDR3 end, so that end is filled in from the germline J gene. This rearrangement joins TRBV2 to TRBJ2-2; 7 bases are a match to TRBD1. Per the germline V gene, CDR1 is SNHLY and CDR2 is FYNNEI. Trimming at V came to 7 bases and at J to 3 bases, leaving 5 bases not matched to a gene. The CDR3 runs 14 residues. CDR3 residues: CASKDRAYTGELFF. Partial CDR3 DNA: TGTGCCAGCAAAGACAGGGCGTACACCGGGGAG.

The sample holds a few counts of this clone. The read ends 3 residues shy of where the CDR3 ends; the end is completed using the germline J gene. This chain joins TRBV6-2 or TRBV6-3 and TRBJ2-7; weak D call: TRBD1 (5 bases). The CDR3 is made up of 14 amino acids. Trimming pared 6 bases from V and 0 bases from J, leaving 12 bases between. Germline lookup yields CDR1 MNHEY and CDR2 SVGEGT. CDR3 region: CASSWGDYSYEQYF. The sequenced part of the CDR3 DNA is TGTGCCAGCAGCTGGGGCGATTACTCCTACGAG.

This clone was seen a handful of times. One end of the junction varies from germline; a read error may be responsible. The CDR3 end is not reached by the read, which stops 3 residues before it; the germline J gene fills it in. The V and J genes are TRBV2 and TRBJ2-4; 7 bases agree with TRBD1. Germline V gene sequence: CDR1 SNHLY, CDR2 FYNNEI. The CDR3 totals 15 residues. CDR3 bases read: TGTGCCAGCCAGACAGGGAATCTAGCCGAAAACATT. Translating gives CASQTGNLAENI. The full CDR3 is CASQTGNLAENIQYF.